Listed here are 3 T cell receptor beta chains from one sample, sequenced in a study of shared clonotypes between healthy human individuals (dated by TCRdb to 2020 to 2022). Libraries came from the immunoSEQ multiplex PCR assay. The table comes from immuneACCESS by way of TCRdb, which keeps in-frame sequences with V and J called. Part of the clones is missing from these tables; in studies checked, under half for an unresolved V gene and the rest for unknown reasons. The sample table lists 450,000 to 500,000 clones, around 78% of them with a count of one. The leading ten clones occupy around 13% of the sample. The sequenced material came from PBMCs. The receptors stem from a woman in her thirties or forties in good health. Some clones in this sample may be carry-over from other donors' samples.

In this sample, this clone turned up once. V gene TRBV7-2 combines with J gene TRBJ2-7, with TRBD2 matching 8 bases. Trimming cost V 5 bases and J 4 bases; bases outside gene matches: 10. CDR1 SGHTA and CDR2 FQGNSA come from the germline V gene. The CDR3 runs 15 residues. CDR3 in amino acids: CASSLATSAVYEQYF. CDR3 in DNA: TGTGCCAGCAGCCTGGCGACTAGCGCAGTTTACGAGCAGTACTTC.

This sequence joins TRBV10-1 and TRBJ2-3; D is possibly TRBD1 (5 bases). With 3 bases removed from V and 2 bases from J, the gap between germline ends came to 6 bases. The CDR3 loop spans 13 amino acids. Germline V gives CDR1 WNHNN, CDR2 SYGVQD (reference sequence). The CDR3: CASSEGATDTQYF. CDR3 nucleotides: TGCGCCAGCAGTGAAGGGGCCACAGATACGCAGTATTTT.

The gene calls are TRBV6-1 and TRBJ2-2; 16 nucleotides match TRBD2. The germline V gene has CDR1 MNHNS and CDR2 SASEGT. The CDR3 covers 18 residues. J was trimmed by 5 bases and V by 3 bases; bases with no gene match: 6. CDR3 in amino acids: CASSDPGLAGGPTGELFF. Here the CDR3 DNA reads TGTGCCAGCAGTGATCCGGGACTAGCGGGAGGGCCGACCGGGGAGCTGTTTTTT.